The 32 T cell receptor beta chains below come from one sample, sequenced in a study of OX40 agonist ivuxolimab in advanced cancers. The method was immunoSEQ multiplex PCR; TCRdb's version includes in-frame clones alone and lacks a portion of them. The data show tens of thousands of clones, roughly 87% seen once. The sample here was CD4+ or CD8+ T cells sorted from blood, taken in a trial of the OX40 agonist ivuxolimab. The receptor set was obtained from an adult with an advanced solid tumor such as melanoma, head and neck, liver or kidney cancer.

The V gene is TRBV23-1, the J gene TRBJ1-1, with 7 positions matching TRBD1. TRBV23-1 is given ORF status, its function remaining uncertain. The CDR3 consists of 20 residues. The ends lost 4 bases at V and 3 bases at J; junction bases unmatched: 23. DNA for the CDR3: TGCGCCAGCAGTCCCTTAACCAGAGGGGGCGATCCGGACGTTGACACTGAAGCTTTCTTT. Residues: CASSPLTRGGDPDVDTEAFF.

The gene calls are TRBV9 and TRBJ1-3; D perhaps matches TRBD1 (5 bases). V shed 7 bases and J shed 3 bases, with 14 bases lying between them. The CDR3 sequence is 14 residues long. Germline V gives CDR1 SGDLS, CDR2 YYNGEE. CDR3 nucleotide sequence: TGTGCCAGCGGTGCAGGGAGAGGTGGAAACACCATATATTTT. This sequence encodes CASGAGRGGNTIYF. Full variable domain (outside the CDR3, taken from reference TRBV9 and TRBJ1-3): DSGVTQTPKHLITATGQRVTLRCSPRSGDLSVYWYQQSLDQGLQFLIQYYNGEERAKGNILERFSAQQFPDLHSELNLSSLELGDSALYFCASGAGRGGNTIYFGEGSWLTVV.

Remarks on this clone: The same CDR3 can be traced to other DNA sequences in this sample. The rearrangement uses TRBV28 and TRBJ2-2; the D gene could be TRBD1 or TRBD2 (6 bases each). From germline, CDR1 is MDHEN and CDR2 SYDVKM. The CDR3 covers 13 residues. V was shortened by 3 bases and J by 6 bases, with 8 bases between the two germline ends. CDR3 protein: CASSLEGAGELFF. CDR3 bases: TGTGCCAGCAGTTTGGAGGGGGCCGGGGAGCTGTTTTTT.

This clone was observed a single time. The V and J genes are TRBV28 and TRBJ1-2; D is possibly TRBD1 (5 bases). CDR3 length: 15 amino acids. V lost 6 bases and J 3 bases, leaving 17 bases between the germline ends. Germline V lookup: CDR1 MDHEN, CDR2 SYDVKM. This chain's CDR3 is CASSPPGEIYYGYTF. CDR3 in DNA: TGTGCCAGCAGCCCACCGGGGGAGATTTACTATGGCTACACCTTC.

The V gene is TRBV11-2, the J gene TRBJ1-5; D is undetermined. CDR1 is SGHAT, CDR2 FQNNGV, per germline. The ends were cut back, 4 bases at V and 4 bases at J, with 14 bases in the middle. CDR3 length equals 15 residues. In DNA, the CDR3 is TGTGCCAGCAGCTCCAGTTTTGGCTATAATCAGCCCCAGCATTTT. Residues: CASSSSFGYNQPQHF.

This sequence joins TRBV13 and TRBJ2-2; D gene unclear. Germline V CDR1 and CDR2: PRHDT, FYEKMQ (reference sequence). V lost 1 base and J 3 bases, leaving 12 bases between the germline ends. The CDR3 totals 16 residues. CDR3 DNA: TGTGCCAGCAGCTTAGACCGAGGTATGGACACCGGGGAGCTGTTTTTT. Translating it yields CASSLDRGMDTGELFF.

The chain recombines TRBV7-2 with TRBJ2-7, with 12 bases lining up with TRBD2. Germline V gene data show CDR1 as SGHTA and CDR2 as FQGNSA. V was clipped by 4 bases and J by 1 base; unmatched bases: 5. The CDR3 extends over 16 amino acids. Written as DNA, the CDR3 is TGTGCCAGCAGCTCCAGTGGACTAGCGGGGTCCTACGAGCAGTACTTC. Amino acid sequence: CASSSSGLAGSYEQYF.

J is TRBJ1-3 and V is TRBV2; D unresolved. CDR3 length: 15 residues. The ends were cut back, 0 bases at V and 2 bases at J, with 8 bases in the middle. Germline V lookup: CDR1 SNHLY, CDR2 FYNNEI. CDR3 in DNA: TGTGCCAGCAGTGAAGCGTTTAGGACTGGAAACACCATATATTTT. Its protein is CASSEAFRTGNTIYF.

This clone has only a few counts. V and J are TRBV5-6 and TRBJ1-2; TRBD1 aligns across 7 bases. CDR3 length: 13 residues. Germline lookup yields CDR1 SGHDT and CDR2 YYEEEE. Germline trimming cut 4 bases from V and 4 bases from J; bases unmatched to any gene: 4. The CDR3 here is CASSPGTAYGYTF. For the CDR3, the DNA is TGTGCCAGCAGCCCCGGGACAGCCTATGGCTACACCTTC.

This chain uses TRBV7-9 with TRBJ2-3; the D is unclear. V lost 11 bases and J 0 bases, leaving 9 bases between the germline ends. CDR3 length: 12 residues. CDR1 is SEHNR and CDR2 is FQNEAQ in the germline V gene (reference sequence). Written as DNA, the CDR3 is TGTGCCGGAAGAAGAAGCACAGATACGCAGTATTTT. Translation: CAGRRSTDTQYF.

The rearrangement links TRBV10-2 to TRBJ1-4, with TRBD1 as a possible D gene (6 bases). V lost 6 bases to trimming and J lost 2 bases, with 10 bases between them. This CDR3 has 14 residues. Germline CDR1 reads WSHSY; CDR2 reads SAAADI. In DNA, the CDR3 is TGCGCCAGCAGGCGACAGGCTACTAATGAAAAACTGTTTTTT. Translation: CASRRQATNEKLFF.

This rearrangement joins TRBV30 to TRBJ1-2; the D is unclear. Germline CDR1 GTSNPN, CDR2 SVGIG (reference sequence). Trimming took off 1 base at V and 6 bases at J, with 9 bases between the two ends. This CDR3 comprises 12 residues. The CDR3 region is CAWSGERNGYTF. The CDR3 coding sequence is TGTGCCTGGAGTGGGGAAAGGAATGGCTACACCTTC.

The chain employs TRBV5-4 and TRBJ1-4, with D unresolved. Trimming removed 0 bases at V and 5 bases at J, with 8 bases between. This CDR3 spans 14 amino acids. In germline, CDR1 is SGHNT, CDR2 YYREEE (reference sequence). The CDR3 reads CASSLDPSNEKLFF. As DNA, the CDR3 is TGTGCCAGCAGCTTGGATCCGAGCAATGAAAAACTGTTTTTT.

Only a few counts were recorded for this clone. V is TRBV7-2 and J is TRBJ2-5, with 7 nucleotides matching TRBD1. Looked up from germline, CDR1 is SGHTA and CDR2 is FQGNSA. This CDR3 has 16 amino acids. The V and J ends lost 0 bases and 1 base, in that order; junction bases with no gene match: 5. In nucleotides, the CDR3 is TGTGCCAGCAGCTTAGCAGGGGGCGCGAGCCAAGAGACCCAGTACTTC. It codes for CASSLAGGASQETQYF.

The chain couples TRBV7-9 to TRBJ1-2; TRBD1 agrees at 8 bases. The CDR3 consists of 13 residues. The V and J ends lost 5 bases and 6 bases, in that order; junction bases with no gene match: 5. Germline loops: CDR1 SEHNR, CDR2 FQNEAQ (reference sequence). The CDR3 coding sequence is TGTGCCAGCAGCCTGGGACAGGCAGATGGCTACACCTTC. It encodes CASSLGQADGYTF.

This chain connects TRBV6-5 to TRBJ2-2, with TRBD2 matching 7 bases. CDR1 and CDR2 (germline): MNHEY, SVGAGI. The CDR3 has 14 amino acids. With V trimmed by 8 bases and J by 9 bases, 12 bases remained unmatched. The CDR3 sequence is CASAGGSTDWELFF. The CDR3 DNA reads TGTGCCAGCGCCGGGGGGTCTACCGATTGGGAGCTGTTTTTT.

This clone was recorded only once. The rearrangement joins TRBV11-2 to TRBJ2-5; TRBD1 agrees at 9 bases. Germline CDR1 and CDR2: SGHAT and FQNNGV. V lost 1 base to trimming and J lost 5 bases; unmatched junction nucleotides: 11. This CDR3 comprises 17 residues. CDR3 coding DNA: TGTGCCAGCAGCTTAGGTCGGACAGGGGCTCAGTGGGAGACCCAGTACTTC. This encodes CASSLGRTGAQWETQYF.

There are a few counts of this clone. The chain uses TRBV6-1 and TRBJ1-1, with D possibly TRBD1 on 5 matching bases. The CDR3 is made up of 13 amino acids. The V gene lost 6 bases and the J gene lost 1 base, with 9 bases spanning the gap. Germline CDR1 is MNHNS and CDR2 is SASEGT. The CDR3 sequence is CASRGTANTEAFF. In DNA, the CDR3 is TGTGCCAGCAGGGGGACCGCGAACACTGAAGCTTTCTTT.

The sample holds one count of this clone. V is TRBV5-4 and J is TRBJ2-1; 7 bases agree with TRBD2. V lost 0 bases to trimming and J lost 4 bases; unmatched junction nucleotides: 4. The CDR3 extends over 15 amino acids. The germline V gene has CDR1 SGHNT and CDR2 YYREEE (reference sequence). The CDR3 spells CASSLALAEYNEQFF. The CDR3 nucleotides read TGTGCCAGCAGCTTGGCTCTAGCGGAGTACAATGAGCAGTTCTTC.

The J gene is TRBJ1-3, the V gene TRBV30; D gene unclear. Trimming cost V 5 bases and J 4 bases, with 6 bases left between them. Germline CDR1 is GTSNPN and CDR2 is SVGIG (reference sequence). CDR3 length equals 11 residues. This CDR3 is CAWAPGNTIYF. The CDR3 region has the DNA TGTGCCTGGGCACCCGGAAACACCATATATTTT. Complete variable domain (other parts from reference TRBV30 and TRBJ1-3): SQTIHQWPATLVQPVGSPLSLECTVEGTSNPNLYWYRQAAGRGLQLLFYSVGIGQISSEVPQNLSASRPQDRQFILSSKKLLLSDSGFYLCAWAPGNTIYFGEGSWLTVV.

This chain joins TRBV5-1 and TRBJ2-1; D ambiguous. Trimming stripped 0 bases from V and 5 bases from J, with 6 bases between. This CDR3 contains 13 residues. CDR1 is SGHRS and CDR2 is YFSETQ in the germline V gene. For the CDR3, the DNA is TGCGCCAGCAGCTTGGGACCAAACAATGAGCAGTTCTTC. This codes for CASSLGPNNEQFF. Full variable domain (outside the CDR3, taken from reference TRBV5-1 and TRBJ2-1): KAGVTQTPRYLIKTRGQQVTLSCSPISGHRSVSWYQQTPGQGLQFLFEYFSETQRNKGNFPGRFSGRQFSNSRSEMNVSTLELGDSALYLCASSLGPNNEQFFGPGTRLTVL.

V and J are TRBV5-1 and TRBJ2-7; either TRBD1 or TRBD2 may supply D (5 bases each). The CDR3 has 14 residues. Germline loops: CDR1 SGHRS, CDR2 YFSETQ. The V gene lost 4 bases and the J gene lost 2 bases, with 13 bases spanning the gap. For the CDR3, the DNA is TGCGCCAGCAGCGGCAGGGACGGAGCCTACGAGCAGTACTTC. It translates to CASSGRDGAYEQYF.

This clone has only one observation. CDR3 in amino acids: CASSLGLAGVNEQFF. The CDR3 DNA is TGTGCCAGCAGCTTAGGGCTAGCGGGAGTTAATGAGCAGTTCTTC. This chain joins TRBV7-2 and TRBJ2-1, with TRBD2 matching over 10 bases. CDR1 is SGHTA, CDR2 FQGNSA, per germline. The CDR3 is 15 amino acids. Trimming removed 1 base from V and 7 bases from J; junction bases left unmatched: 4.

This rearrangement joins TRBV15 to TRBJ2-7; 7 nucleotides align to TRBD1. The V gene's germline CDR1 is LNHNV and CDR2 YYDKDF (reference sequence). The CDR3 is 14 amino acids. The V and J ends lost 3 bases and 3 bases, in that order; junction bases with no gene match: 5. The CDR3 loop reads CATSSGTDHYEQYF. For the CDR3, the DNA is TGTGCCACCAGCAGTGGGACAGACCACTACGAGCAGTACTTC.

V and J are TRBV2 and TRBJ1-2; 7 bases line up with TRBD1. In germline, CDR1 is SNHLY, CDR2 FYNNEI. This CDR3 is 13 amino acids long. Trimming took 4 bases from V and 5 from J; bases not matched to a gene: 4. In DNA form, the CDR3 reads TGTGCCAGCAGTGGTGAGGGGGCTTATGGCTACACCTTC. It yields the protein CASSGEGAYGYTF.

As for this clone: In the same sample, other DNA sequences code for this CDR3. This CDR3 reads CASSQGGAYEQYF. DNA for the CDR3: TGCGCCAGCAGCCAAGGGGGAGCCTACGAGCAGTACTTC. The chain uses TRBV4-3 and TRBJ2-7, with D possibly being TRBD2 (5 bases). The V gene's germline CDR1 is LGHNA and CDR2 YSLEER. This CDR3 is 13 amino acids long. With 1 base removed from V and 2 bases from J, the gap between germline ends came to 6 bases.

The chain combines TRBV19 with TRBJ1-1; D remains ambiguous. With 7 bases removed from V and 8 bases from J, the gap between germline ends came to 17 bases. Germline loops: CDR1 LNHDA, CDR2 SQIVND (reference sequence). This CDR3 has 13 amino acids. The CDR3 region is CASTKGLQLEAFF. The CDR3 nucleotides are TGTGCCAGTACTAAAGGACTGCAACTAGAAGCTTTCTTT.

This clone was observed a handful of times. This chain uses TRBV2 with TRBJ1-5; 10 bases align to TRBD1. This CDR3 comprises 14 residues. Trimming at V came to 6 bases and at J to 2 bases, leaving 1 base not matched to a gene. The germline V gene encodes CDR1 SNHLY and CDR2 FYNNEI. DNA for the CDR3: TGTGCCAGCAGAGGGACAGGGGGCAATCAGCCCCAGCATTTT. Its protein product is CASRGTGGNQPQHF.

This rearrangement joins TRBV18 to TRBJ2-3; TRBD2 agrees at 7 bases. In germline, CDR1 is KGHSH, CDR2 LQKENI. The CDR3 contains 16 residues. After removal of 8 bases from V and 0 bases from J, the junction contained 11 bases not matched to a gene. CDR3 residues: CASGSGITASTDTQYF. DNA for the CDR3: TGTGCCAGCGGCAGCGGGATCACTGCTAGCACAGATACGCAGTATTTT.

This chain links TRBV28 with TRBJ2-7; D unclear. Germline CDR1 is MDHEN and CDR2 is SYDVKM. Deletions cut 1 base from V and 6 bases from J, with 4 bases between. CDR3 length equals 11 residues. DNA for the CDR3: TGTGCCAGCAGTTTATATGGCGAGCAGTACTTC. It specifies CASSLYGEQYF.

In the case of this clone: The same CDR3 also results from other DNA sequences found in this sample. The CDR3 here is CASSLGGDYGYTF. The CDR3 nucleotides read TGTGCCAGCAGCTTAGGGGGGGACTATGGCTACACCTTC. V is TRBV7-2 and J is TRBJ1-2, with D perhaps matching TRBD1 (5 bases). Germline V lookup: CDR1 SGHTA, CDR2 FQGNSA. The CDR3 is 13 residues long. V was cut by 1 base and J by 3 bases, with 6 bases left in between.

V usage is TRBV11-2 and J usage is TRBJ2-7; possible D gene TRBD1, 5 bases. This CDR3 is 14 amino acids long. With 4 bases removed from V and 3 bases from J, the gap between germline ends came to 13 bases. CDR1 and CDR2 (germline): SGHAT, FQNNGV. The CDR3 nucleotides are TGTGCCAGCAGCTCCCTGCGGACAAGCTACGAGCAGTACTTC. Translated: CASSSLRTSYEQYF.